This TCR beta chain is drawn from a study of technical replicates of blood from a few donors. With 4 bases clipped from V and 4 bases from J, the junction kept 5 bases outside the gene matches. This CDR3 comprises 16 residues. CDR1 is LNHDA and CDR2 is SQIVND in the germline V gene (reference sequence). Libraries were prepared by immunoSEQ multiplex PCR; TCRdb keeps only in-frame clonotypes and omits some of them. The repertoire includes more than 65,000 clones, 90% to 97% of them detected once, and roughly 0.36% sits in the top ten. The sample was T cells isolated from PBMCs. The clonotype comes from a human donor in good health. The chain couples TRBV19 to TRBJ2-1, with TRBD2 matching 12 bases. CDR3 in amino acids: CASSTRTSGIYNEQFF. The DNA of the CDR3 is TGTGCCAGTAGTACTCGGACTAGCGGGATTTACAATGAGCAGTTCTTC.